The TCR beta chain under discussion was sequenced for a study of shared clonotypes between healthy human individuals. In its sample, this clone was seen a few times. Since the CDR3 does not end with the conserved phenylalanine or tryptophan, this likely comes from a read error. The limits of the CDR3 on the DNA are not certain, so only TCRdb's listed CDR3 is given. CDR1 is MDHEN, CDR2 SYDVKM, per germline. The CDR3 spans 13 residues, counting both ends. The assay was immunoSEQ multiplex PCR, and TCRdb's table has in-frame clones only and misses some. The sample lists over a million clones, 75% to 85% occurring once.

The chain carries TRBV28 and TRBJ2-7; TRBD1, the D gene given by the table, was not confirmed from the DNA. The sequence was collected from a young man in good health. Some clones in this sample may be carry-over from other donors' samples. The specimen was memory CD4+ T cells from PBMCs. The subset denotes: CD45RA-negative fraction. CDR3 protein: CASSTKAGSPRGI.